This T cell receptor beta chain was identified in a study of cytomegalovirus exposure and HLA in healthy donors. Overall study: A prior study identified some 100 million unique TCR beta sequences from about 180 million T cells. The Caucasian-associated ancestry cluster held around 76% of around 380 genotyped donors.

Germline V lookup: CDR1 SGHRS, CDR2 YFSETQ. V lost 4 bases, J lost 5 bases, and 2 bases stayed unmatched. The length of the CDR3 is 14 residues. Study results and caveats: The study flagged some 170 TCR beta chains as cytomegalovirus-associated.

Researchers ran the PCR with 60 Vbeta and 13 Jbeta primers. The assay was immunoSEQ multiplex PCR, and TCRdb's table has in-frame clones only and misses some. The sample includes hundreds of thousands of clones, 76% of them seen just once. Of note for this clone: The antigen is undetermined.

This receptor was taken from a man between 18 and 35 years old in good health and CMV-seronegative. The rearrangement links TRBV5-1 to TRBJ1-5; 11 bases agree with TRBD1. Specimen: PBMCs. The CDR3 DNA follows: TGCGCCAGCAGCGTGGGACAGGGGGATCAGCCCCAGCATTTT. Its protein product is CASSVGQGDQPQHF.